This TCR beta chain was identified during a study of blood T cell repertoires in COVID-19. Study background: Acute and convalescent COVID-19 samples came from the United States, Italy and Spain. Sources were T cells, B-cell-depleted T cells, or PBMCs; the material itself was cDNA or gDNA.

Assay used: immunoSEQ multiplex PCR; TCRdb lists only in-frame clones, some missing. Of 210,000 or so clones in the sample, about 90% were seen once. Trimming removed 3 bases from V and 4 bases from J; junction bases left unmatched: 6. The CDR3 is 15 amino acids. The germline gives CDR1 LGHNA, CDR2 YNFKEQ. Points on this clone: Additional DNA sequences in this sample encode the identical CDR3.

The receptor comes from a man under 40 with COVID-19, enrolled during active disease. The rearrangement joins TRBV4-2 to TRBJ2-7, with 10 bases identical to TRBD1. Sequences were obtained from peripheral blood. The DNA of the CDR3 is TGTGCCAGCAGCCAGCGGGACAGGGGTTTATACGAGCAGTACTTC. This translates into CASSQRDRGLYEQYF.